Sequencing of this T cell receptor beta chain was carried out in a study of blood T cell repertoires in COVID-19. Data came from immunoSEQ multiplex PCR; TCRdb stores just in-frame clones and leaves some out. This table holds some 150,000 clones, around 84% found once. The junction had 0 bases not matched to a gene; V was cut back by 2 bases and J by 5 bases. This CDR3 has 15 amino acids. Germline CDR1 reads KGHSH; CDR2 reads LQKENI. The sequencing sample was made of peripheral blood. The TCR comes from a human donor in a cohort sampled during active COVID-19. The V call is TRBV18, the J call TRBJ2-1, with 13 positions matching TRBD2. This CDR3 reads CASSPGTSGNNEQFF. CDR3 nucleotide sequence: TGTGCCAGCTCACCAGGGACTAGCGGGAACAATGAGCAGTTCTTC.